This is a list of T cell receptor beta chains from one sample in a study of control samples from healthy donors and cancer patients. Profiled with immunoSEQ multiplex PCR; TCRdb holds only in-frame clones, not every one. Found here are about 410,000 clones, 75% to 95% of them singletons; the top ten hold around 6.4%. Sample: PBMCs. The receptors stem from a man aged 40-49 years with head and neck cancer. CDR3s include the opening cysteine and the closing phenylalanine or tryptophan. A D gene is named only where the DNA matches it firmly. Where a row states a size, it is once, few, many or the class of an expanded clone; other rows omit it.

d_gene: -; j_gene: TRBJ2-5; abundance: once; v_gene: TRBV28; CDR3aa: CASSRWSQQETQYF; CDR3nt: TGTGCCAGCAGCCGATGGTCGCAACAAGAGACCCAGTACTTC
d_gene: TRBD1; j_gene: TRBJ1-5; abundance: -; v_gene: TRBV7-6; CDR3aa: CASRLRDRAKNQPQHF; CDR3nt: TGTGCCAGCAGACTTAGGGACAGGGCCAAGAATCAGCCCCAGCATTTT
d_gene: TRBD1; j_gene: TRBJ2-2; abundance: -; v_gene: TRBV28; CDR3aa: CASSGMTGTGGWWELFF; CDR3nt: TGTGCCAGCAGTGGAATGACCGGGACAGGGGGGTGGTGGGAGCTGTTTTTT
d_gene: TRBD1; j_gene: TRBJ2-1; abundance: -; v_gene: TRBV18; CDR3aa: CASSPRDRDLNEQFF; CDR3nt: TGTGCCAGCTCACCTAGGGACAGGGATTTGAATGAGCAGTTCTTC
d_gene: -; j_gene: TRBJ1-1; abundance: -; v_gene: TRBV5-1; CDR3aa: CASRSSTNTEAFF; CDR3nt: TGCGCCAGCAGGTCCAGTACGAACACTGAAGCTTTCTTT
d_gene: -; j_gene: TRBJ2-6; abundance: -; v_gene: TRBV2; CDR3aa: CATQAGQSYSGANVLTF; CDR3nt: TGTGCCACCCAGGCGGGACAATCTTACTCTGGGGCCAACGTCCTGACTTTC
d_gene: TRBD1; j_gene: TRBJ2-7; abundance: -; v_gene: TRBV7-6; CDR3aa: CASSPDRDYTYEQYF; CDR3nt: TGTGCCAGCAGCCCGGACAGGGATTATACCTACGAGCAGTACTTC
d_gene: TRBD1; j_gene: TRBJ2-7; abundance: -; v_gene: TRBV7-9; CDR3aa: CASSFGDRESYEQYF; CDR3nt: TGTGCCAGCAGCTTCGGGGACAGGGAGTCCTACGAGCAGTACTTC
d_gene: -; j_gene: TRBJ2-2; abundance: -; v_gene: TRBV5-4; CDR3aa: CASSFFRGTNTGELFF; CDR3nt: TGTGCCAGCAGCTTTTTTCGGGGAACGAACACCGGGGAGCTGTTTTTT
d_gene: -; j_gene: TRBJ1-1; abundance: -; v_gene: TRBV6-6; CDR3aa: CASSGGREKGAFF; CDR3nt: TGTGCCAGCAGTGGGGGACGGGAGAAGGGGGCTTTCTTT
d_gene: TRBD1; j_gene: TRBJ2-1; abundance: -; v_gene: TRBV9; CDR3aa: CASSVTGDNEQFF; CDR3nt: TGTGCCAGCAGCGTAACAGGGGACAATGAGCAGTTCTTC
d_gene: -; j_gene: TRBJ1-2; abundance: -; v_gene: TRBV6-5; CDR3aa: CASSYSRGGWGYTF; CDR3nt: TGTGCCAGCAGTTACTCAAGGGGGGGCTGGGGCTACACCTTC
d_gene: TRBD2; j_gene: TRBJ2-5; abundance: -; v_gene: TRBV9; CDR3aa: CASSVGGVGELTQYF; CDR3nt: TGTGCCAGCAGCGTTGGGGGGGTCGGGGAGCTGACCCAGTACTTC
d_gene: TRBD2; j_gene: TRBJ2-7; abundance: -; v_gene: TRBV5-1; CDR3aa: CASSSWTTSGSVNEQYF; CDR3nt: TGCGCCAGCAGCTCCTGGACGACAAGCGGGAGCGTCAACGAGCAGTACTTC
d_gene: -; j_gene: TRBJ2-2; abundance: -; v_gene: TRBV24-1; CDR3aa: CATSGSAVEGGELFF; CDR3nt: TGTGCCACCAGTGGTTCTGCGGTCGAAGGCGGGGAGCTGTTTTTT
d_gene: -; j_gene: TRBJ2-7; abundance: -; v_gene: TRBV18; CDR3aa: CASSQQLASGFYEQYF; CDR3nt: TGTGCCAGCTCACAACAGCTGGCCAGCGGCTTCTACGAGCAGTACTTC
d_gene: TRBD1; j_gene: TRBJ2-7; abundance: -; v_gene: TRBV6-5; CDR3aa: CASSYDRARAYEQYF; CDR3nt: TGTGCCAGCAGTTACGACAGGGCGAGGGCCTACGAGCAGTACTTC
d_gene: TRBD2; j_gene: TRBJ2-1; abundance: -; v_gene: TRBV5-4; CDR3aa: CASSLRAGVDYNEQFF; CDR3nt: TGTGCCAGCAGCTTGAGGGCGGGGGTTGACTACAATGAGCAGTTCTTC
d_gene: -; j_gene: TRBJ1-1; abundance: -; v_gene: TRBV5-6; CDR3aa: CASSLYTGNTEAFF; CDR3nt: TGTGCCAGCAGCTTATACACAGGGAACACTGAAGCTTTCTTT
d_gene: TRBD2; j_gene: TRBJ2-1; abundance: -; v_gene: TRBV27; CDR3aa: CASSWFRVAGVDEQFF; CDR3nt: TGTGCCAGCAGTTGGTTTCGGGTAGCGGGAGTTGATGAGCAGTTCTTC
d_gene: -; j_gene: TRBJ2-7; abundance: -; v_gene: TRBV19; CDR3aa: CASSIEQSVHEQYF; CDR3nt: TGTGCCAGTAGTATAGAGCAGTCGGTCCACGAGCAGTACTTC
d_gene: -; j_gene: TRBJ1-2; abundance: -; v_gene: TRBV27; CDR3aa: CASSYRPYLGDGYTF; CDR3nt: TGTGCCAGCAGTTACCGTCCGTACCTGGGCGATGGCTACACCTTC
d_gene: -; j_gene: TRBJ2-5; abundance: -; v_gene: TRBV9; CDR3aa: CASSAGVGQETQYF; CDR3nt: TGTGCCAGCAGCGCGGGGGTCGGTCAAGAGACCCAGTACTTC
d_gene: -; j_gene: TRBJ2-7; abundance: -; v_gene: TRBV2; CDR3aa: CASSPSREQYF; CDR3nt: TGTGCCAGCAGTCCCTCTAGGGAGCAGTACTTC
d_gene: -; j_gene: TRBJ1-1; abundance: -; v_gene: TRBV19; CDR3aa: CASSLGLANTEAFF; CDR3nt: TGTGCCAGTAGCTTGGGGTTAGCGAACACTGAAGCTTTCTTT
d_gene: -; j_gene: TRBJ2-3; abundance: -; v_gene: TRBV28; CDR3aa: CASSPLLGGRGTDTQYF; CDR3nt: TGTGCCAGCAGTCCCCTTCTAGGGGGGAGAGGCACAGATACGCAGTATTTT
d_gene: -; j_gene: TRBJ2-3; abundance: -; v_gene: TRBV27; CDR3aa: CASSLSGRGGDTQYF; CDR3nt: TGTGCCAGCAGTTTATCGGGGAGGGGGGGAGATACGCAGTATTTT
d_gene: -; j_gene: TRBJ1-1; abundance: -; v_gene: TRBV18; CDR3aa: CASSPPGGTEAFF; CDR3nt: TGTGCCAGCTCACCCCCGGGGGGAACTGAAGCTTTCTTT
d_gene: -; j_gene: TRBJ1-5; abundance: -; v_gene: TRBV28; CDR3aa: CATTTVSNQPQHF; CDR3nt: TGTGCCACAACCACAGTGAGCAATCAGCCCCAGCATTTT
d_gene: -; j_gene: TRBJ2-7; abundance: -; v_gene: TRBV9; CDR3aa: CASSVGDLVYEQYF; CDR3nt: TGTGCCAGCAGCGTAGGGGACTTAGTCTACGAGCAGTACTTC
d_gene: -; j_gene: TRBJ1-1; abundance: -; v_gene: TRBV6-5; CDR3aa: CASSRDRTTEAFF; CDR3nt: TGTGCCAGCAGTCGGGACCGAACAACTGAAGCTTTCTTT
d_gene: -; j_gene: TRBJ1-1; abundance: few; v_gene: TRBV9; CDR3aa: CASSGQETINTEAFF; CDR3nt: TGTGCCAGCAGCGGCCAGGAAACCATAAACACTGAAGCTTTCTTT
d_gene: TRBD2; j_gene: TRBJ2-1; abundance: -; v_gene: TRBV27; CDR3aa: CASSERDDYNEQFF; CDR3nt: TGTGCCAGCAGTGAGCGGGATGACTACAATGAGCAGTTCTTC
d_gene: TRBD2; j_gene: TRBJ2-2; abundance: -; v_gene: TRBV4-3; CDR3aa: CASSARGEGGNTGELFF; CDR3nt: TGCGCCAGCAGCGCCCGGGGGGAGGGCGGGAACACCGGGGAGCTGTTTTTT
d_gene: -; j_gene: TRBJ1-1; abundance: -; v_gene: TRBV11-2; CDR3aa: CASTSSGFDTEAFF; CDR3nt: TGTGCCAGCACCTCGTCGGGGTTTGATACTGAAGCTTTCTTT
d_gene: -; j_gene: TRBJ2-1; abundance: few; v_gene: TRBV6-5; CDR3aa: CASQGGGNEQFF; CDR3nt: TGTGCCAGCCAGGGAGGGGGAAATGAGCAGTTCTTC
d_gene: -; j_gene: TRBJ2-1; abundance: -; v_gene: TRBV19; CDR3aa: CASSAFISNPKWNEQFF; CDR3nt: TGTGCCAGTAGTGCCTTTATATCTAACCCGAAGTGGAATGAGCAGTTCTTC
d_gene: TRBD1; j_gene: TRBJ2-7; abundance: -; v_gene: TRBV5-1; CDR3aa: CASRFYGTGSSYEQYF; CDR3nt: TGCGCCAGCAGATTCTACGGGACAGGAAGTTCCTACGAGCAGTACTTC
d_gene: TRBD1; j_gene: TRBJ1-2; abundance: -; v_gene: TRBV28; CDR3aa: CASSFVTGTGGGYTF; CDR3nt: TGTGCCAGCAGTTTTGTGACCGGGACAGGGGGAGGCTACACCTTC
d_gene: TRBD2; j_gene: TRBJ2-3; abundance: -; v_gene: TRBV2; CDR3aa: CASRKLAGVGDTQYF; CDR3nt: TGTGCCAGCAGGAAACTAGCGGGAGTGGGAGATACGCAGTATTTT
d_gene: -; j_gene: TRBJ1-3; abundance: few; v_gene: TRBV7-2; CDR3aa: CASSNPAAGNTIYF; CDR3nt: TGTGCCAGCAGCAATCCAGCAGCTGGAAACACCATATATTTT
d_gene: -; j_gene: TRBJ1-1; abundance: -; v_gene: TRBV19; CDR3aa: CASSPLGENTEAFF; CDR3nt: TGTGCCAGTAGCCCCTTGGGGGAGAACACTGAAGCTTTCTTT
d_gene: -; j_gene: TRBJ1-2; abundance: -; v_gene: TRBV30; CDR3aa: CASTTFWGAGYGYTF; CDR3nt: TGTGCCTCAACAACCTTCTGGGGCGCCGGCTATGGCTACACCTTC
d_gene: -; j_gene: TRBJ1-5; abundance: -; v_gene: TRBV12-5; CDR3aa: CASGFLAVRVGGVGNQPQHF; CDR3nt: TGTGCTAGTGGTTTCCTTGCGGTCCGCGTAGGGGGTGTAGGCAATCAGCCCCAGCATTTT
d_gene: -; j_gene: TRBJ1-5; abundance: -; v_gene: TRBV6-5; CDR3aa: CASSSEGLGQPQHF; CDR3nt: TGTGCCAGCAGTTCGGAGGGGTTGGGGCAGCCCCAGCATTTT
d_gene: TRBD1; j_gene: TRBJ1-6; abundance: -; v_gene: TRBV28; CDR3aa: CASSKPRTGGRYNSPLHF; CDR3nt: TGTGCCAGCAGCAAACCTCGGACAGGGGGCAGGTATAATTCACCCCTCCACTTT
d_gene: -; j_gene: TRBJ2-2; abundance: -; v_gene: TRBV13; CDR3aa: CASSLGPGRTGELFF; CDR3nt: TGTGCCAGCAGCTTAGGACCAGGGCGCACCGGGGAGCTGTTTTTT
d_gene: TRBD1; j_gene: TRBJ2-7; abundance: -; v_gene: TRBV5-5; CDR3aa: CASSWGTGGYYEQYF; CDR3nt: TGTGCCAGCAGTTGGGGGACAGGGGGCTACTACGAGCAGTACTTC